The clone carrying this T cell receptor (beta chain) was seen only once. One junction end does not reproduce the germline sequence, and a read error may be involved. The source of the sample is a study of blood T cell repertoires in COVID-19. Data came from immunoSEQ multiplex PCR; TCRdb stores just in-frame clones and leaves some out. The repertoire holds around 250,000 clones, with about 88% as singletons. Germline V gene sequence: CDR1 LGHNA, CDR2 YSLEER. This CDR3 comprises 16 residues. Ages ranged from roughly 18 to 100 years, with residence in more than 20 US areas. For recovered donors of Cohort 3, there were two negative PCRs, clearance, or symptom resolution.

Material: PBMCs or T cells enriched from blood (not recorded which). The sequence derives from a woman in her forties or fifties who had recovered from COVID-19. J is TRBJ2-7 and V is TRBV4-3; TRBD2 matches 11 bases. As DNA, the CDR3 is TGCGCCAGTAGCCTCACTCCTAGCGGGAGGAAGTACGAGCAGTACTTC. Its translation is CASSLTPSGRKYEQYF.